One and the same sample provided the 7 T cell receptor beta chains below, sequenced in a study of T cell repertoires in cytomegalovirus infection. Their antigen targets remain unknown. TCRdb re-called the reads with MiXCR, one entry per CDR3 protein. This table has under 850,000 distinct CDR3 sequences, roughly 33% appearing once. Sequences were derived from cultured PBMCs, sampled from culture after CMV antigen stimulation. Every receptor here comes from a human donor in good health (CMV status not recorded). Some clones in this sample may be carry-over from other donors' samples.

The gene calls are TRBV14 and TRBJ2-5, with 10 nucleotides matching TRBD2. This CDR3 region has 16 residues. Germline V CDR1 and CDR2: SGHDN, FVKESK. V shed 1 base, J shed 3 bases, and the junction held 5 bases outside the gene matches. CDR3 DNA: TGTGCCAGCAGCCAAGCCCGGACTAGCGGAGAAGAGACCCAGTACTTC. Its protein is CASSQARTSGEETQYF.

The V gene is TRBV11-1, the J gene TRBJ1-3, with D perhaps matching TRBD1 (5 bases). CDR3 size: 16 residues. Germline values: CDR1 SGHAT, CDR2 FQDESV (reference sequence). Trimming stripped 2 bases from V and 0 bases from J, with 11 bases between. CDR3 sequence (DNA): TGTGCCAGCAGCTTATGGGGGAAGGCCTCTGGAAACACCATATATTTT. Translating it yields CASSLWGKASGNTIYF.

DNA for the CDR3: TGTGCCAGCAGTTTCCCGACTCCCGTGGGGCTGTTTTTT. Translating it yields CASSFPTPVGLFF. This sequence joins TRBV28 and TRBJ2-2; D is uncertain. The CDR3 spans 13 residues. Germline CDR1 and CDR2: MDHEN and SYDVKM. V lost 3 bases, J lost 13 bases, and 15 bases lay in between.

The chain employs TRBV20-1 and TRBJ2-5, with 10 bases that match TRBD1. V dropped 6 bases and J dropped 4; count of bases not matched to a gene: 8. Germline CDR1 DFQATT, CDR2 SNEGSKA (reference sequence). The CDR3 loop spans 14 amino acids. CDR3 loop: CSANDRGRLETQYF. The CDR3 DNA is TGCAGTGCGAACGACAGGGGGCGATTAGAGACCCAGTACTTC.

The CDR3 sequence is CASSLAGQARNSPLHF. The CDR3 nucleotides are TGTGCCAGCAGCTTAGCCGGACAGGCGAGAAATTCACCCCTCCACTTT. The chain couples TRBV7-6 to TRBJ1-6, with TRBD1 matching 7 bases. This CDR3 is 16 amino acids long. J lost 7 bases, V lost 0 bases, and 6 bases had no gene match. Germline values: CDR1 SGHVS, CDR2 FNYEAQ.

The chain combines TRBV5-1 with TRBJ1-3, with 7 nucleotides matching TRBD1. CDR1 SGHRS and CDR2 YFSETQ come from the germline V gene. The CDR3 is 16 residues long. With 0 bases clipped from V and 0 bases from J, the junction kept 3 bases outside the gene matches. The CDR3 region has the DNA TGCGCCAGCAGCTTGGGACAGGGAGGCTCTGGAAACACCATATATTTT. Amino acids: CASSLGQGGSGNTIYF.

This clonotype was seen more than once but under ten times. The V call is TRBV19, the J call TRBJ2-7, with TRBD1 matching 9 bases. The CDR3 spans 15 residues. V was pared by 5 bases and J by 5 bases, with 10 bases of the junction left unmatched. Looked up from germline, CDR1 is LNHDA and CDR2 is SQIVND (reference sequence). The CDR3 protein is CASSYRGTGRHEQYF. In DNA form, the CDR3 reads TGTGCCAGTAGTTACCGAGGGACAGGGCGCCACGAGCAGTACTTC.